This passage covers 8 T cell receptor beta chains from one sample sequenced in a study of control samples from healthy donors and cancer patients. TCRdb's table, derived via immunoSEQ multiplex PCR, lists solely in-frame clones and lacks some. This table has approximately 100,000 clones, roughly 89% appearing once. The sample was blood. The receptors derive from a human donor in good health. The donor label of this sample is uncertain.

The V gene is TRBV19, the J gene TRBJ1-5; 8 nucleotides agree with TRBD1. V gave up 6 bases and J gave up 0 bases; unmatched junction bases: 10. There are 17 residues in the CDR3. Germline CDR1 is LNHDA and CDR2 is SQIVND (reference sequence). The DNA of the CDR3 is TGTGCCAGTAGAAGCGAACAGGGGGAGTATAGCAATCAGCCCCAGCATTTT. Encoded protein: CASRSEQGEYSNQPQHF.

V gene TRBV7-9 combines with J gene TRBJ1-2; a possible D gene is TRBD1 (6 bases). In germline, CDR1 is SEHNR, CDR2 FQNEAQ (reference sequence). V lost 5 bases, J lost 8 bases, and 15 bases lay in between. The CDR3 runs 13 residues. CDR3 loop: CASSPGGGLGYTF. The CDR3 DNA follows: TGTGCCAGCAGCCCCGGGGGGGGGCTCGGCTACACCTTC.

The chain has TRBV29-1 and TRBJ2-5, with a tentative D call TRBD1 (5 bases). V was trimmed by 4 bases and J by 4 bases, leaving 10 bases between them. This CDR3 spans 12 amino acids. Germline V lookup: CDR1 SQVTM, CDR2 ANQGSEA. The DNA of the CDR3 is TGCAGCGTTGGTCCAAGGGGAGAGACCCAGTACTTC. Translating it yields CSVGPRGETQYF.

CDR3 nucleotides: TGTGCCAGTAGTATTCGGGGGTACGGTGACGAGCAGTACTTC. It encodes CASSIRGYGDEQYF. The genes are TRBV19 and TRBJ2-7; possible D gene TRBD2, 6 bases. The CDR3 totals 14 residues. The germline gives CDR1 LNHDA, CDR2 SQIVND (reference sequence). The germline V and J ends were trimmed by 3 bases and 5 bases, with 14 bases remaining between them.

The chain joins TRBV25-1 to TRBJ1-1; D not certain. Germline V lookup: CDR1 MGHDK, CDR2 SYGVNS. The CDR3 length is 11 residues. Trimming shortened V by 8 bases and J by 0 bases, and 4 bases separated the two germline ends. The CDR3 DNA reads TGTGCCAGCGTAGTGAACACTGAAGCTTTCTTT. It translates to CASVVNTEAFF.

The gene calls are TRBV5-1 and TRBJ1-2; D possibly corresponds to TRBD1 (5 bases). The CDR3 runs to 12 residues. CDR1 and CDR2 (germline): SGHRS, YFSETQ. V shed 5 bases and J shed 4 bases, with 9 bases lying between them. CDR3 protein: CASSWGTYGYTF. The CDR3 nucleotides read TGCGCCAGCAGTTGGGGGACCTATGGCTACACCTTC.

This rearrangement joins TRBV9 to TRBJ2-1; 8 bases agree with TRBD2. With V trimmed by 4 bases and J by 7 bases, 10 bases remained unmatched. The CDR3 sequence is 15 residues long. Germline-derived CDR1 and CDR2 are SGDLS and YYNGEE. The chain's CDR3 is CASSKLAVGGNEQFF. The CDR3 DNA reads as TGTGCCAGCAGCAAACTAGCGGTGGGCGGGAATGAGCAGTTCTTC.

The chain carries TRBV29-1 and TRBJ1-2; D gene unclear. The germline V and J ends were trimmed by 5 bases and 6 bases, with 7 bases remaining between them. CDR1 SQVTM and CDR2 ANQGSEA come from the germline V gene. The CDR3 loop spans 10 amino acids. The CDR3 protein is CSVQYDGYTF. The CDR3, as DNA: TGCAGCGTTCAGTACGATGGCTACACCTTC.